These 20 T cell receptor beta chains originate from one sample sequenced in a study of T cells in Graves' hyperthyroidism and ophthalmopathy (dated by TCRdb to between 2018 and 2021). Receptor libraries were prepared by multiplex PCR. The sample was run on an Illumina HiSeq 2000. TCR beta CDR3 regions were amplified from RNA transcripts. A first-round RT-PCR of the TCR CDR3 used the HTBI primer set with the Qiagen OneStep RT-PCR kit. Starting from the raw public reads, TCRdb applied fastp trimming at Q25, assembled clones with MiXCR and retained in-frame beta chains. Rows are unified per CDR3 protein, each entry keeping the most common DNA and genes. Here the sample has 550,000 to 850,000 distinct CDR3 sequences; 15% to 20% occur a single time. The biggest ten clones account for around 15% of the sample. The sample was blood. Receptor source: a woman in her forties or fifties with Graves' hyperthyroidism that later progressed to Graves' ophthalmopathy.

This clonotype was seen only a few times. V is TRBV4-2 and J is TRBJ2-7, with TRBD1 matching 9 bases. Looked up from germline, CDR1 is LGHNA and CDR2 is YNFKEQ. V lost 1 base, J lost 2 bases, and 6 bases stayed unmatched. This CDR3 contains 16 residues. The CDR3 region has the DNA TGTGCCAGCAGCCAAGGGGGACAGGGAAAGGCCTACGAGCAGTACTTC. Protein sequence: CASSQGGQGKAYEQYF.

This CDR3 reads CSARDHGRGGYGYTF. The CDR3 DNA reads as TGCAGTGCTAGAGATCATGGGAGGGGCGGCTATGGCTACACCTTC. The genes are TRBV20-1 and TRBJ1-2, with D possibly matching TRBD1 (5 bases). Deletions cut 0 bases from V and 4 bases from J, with 15 bases between. Germline V gene sequence: CDR1 DFQATT, CDR2 SNEGSKA (reference sequence). CDR3 length: 15 amino acids.

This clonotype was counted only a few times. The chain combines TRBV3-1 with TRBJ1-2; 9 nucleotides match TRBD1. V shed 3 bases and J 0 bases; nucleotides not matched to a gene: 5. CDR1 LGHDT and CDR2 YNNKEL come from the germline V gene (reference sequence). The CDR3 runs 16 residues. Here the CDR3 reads CASSHAGTGTNYGYTF. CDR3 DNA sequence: TGTGCCAGCAGCCATGCCGGGACAGGGACTAACTATGGCTACACCTTC.

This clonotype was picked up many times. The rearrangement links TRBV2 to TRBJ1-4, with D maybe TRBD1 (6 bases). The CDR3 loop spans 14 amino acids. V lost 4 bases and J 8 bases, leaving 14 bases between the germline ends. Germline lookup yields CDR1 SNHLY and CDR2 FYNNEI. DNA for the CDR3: TGTGCCAGCAGTGGAAACAGGGTGAGGGAAAAACTGTTTTTT. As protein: CASSGNRVREKLFF.

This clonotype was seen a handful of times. The DNA for the CDR3 is TGCAGTGCTAGAGATCGGTGGGGCTACACCTTC. This codes for CSARDRWGYTF. The chain links TRBV20-1 to TRBJ1-2; D call uncertain. This CDR3 is 11 amino acids long. V lost 0 bases and J 8 bases, leaving 7 bases between the germline ends. Germline CDR1 and CDR2: DFQATT and SNEGSKA (reference sequence).

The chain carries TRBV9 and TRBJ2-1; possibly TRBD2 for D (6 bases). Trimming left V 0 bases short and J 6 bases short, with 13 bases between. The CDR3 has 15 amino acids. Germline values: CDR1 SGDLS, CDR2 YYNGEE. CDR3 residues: CASSVVGLDGNEQFF. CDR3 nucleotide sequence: TGTGCCAGCAGCGTAGTGGGACTGGACGGCAATGAGCAGTTCTTC. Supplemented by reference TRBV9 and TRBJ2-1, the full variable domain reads DSGVTQTPKHLITATGQRVTLRCSPRSGDLSVYWYQQSLDQGLQFLIQYYNGEERAKGNILERFSAQQFPDLHSELNLSSLELGDSALYFCASSVVGLDGNEQFFGPGTRLTVL.

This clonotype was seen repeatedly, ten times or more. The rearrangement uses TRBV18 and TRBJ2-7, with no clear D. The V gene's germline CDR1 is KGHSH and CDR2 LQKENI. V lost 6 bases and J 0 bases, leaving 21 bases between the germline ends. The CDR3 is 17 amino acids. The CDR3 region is CASSPFRTGQSSYEQYF. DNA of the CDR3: TGTGCCAGCTCTCCCTTCCGTACCGGCCAAAGCTCCTACGAGCAGTACTTC.

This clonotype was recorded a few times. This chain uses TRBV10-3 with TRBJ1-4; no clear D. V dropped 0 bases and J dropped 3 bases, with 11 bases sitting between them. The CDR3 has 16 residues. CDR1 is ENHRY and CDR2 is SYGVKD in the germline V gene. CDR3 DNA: TGTGCCATCAGTGAGTCGGAAGGGTGGTCTAATGAAAAACTGTTTTTT. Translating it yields CAISESEGWSNEKLFF.

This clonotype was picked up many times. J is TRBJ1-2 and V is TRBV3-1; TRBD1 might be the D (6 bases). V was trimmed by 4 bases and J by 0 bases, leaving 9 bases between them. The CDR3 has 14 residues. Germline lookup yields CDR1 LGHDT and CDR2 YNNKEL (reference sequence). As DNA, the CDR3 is TGTGCCAGCAGCCCCCGGACAGCTAACTATGGCTACACCTTC. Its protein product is CASSPRTANYGYTF.

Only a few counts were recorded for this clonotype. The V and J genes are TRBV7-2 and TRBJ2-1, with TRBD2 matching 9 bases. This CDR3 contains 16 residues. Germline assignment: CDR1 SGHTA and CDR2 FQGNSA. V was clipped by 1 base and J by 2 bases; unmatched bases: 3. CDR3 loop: CASSLVGGGAYNEQFF. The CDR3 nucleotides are TGTGCCAGCAGCTTAGTGGGCGGGGGGGCCTACAATGAGCAGTTCTTC.

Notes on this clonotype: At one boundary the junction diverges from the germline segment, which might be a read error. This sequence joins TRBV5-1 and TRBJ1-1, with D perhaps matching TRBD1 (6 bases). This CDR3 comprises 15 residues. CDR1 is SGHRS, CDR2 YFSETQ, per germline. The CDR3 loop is CASSLDGGRNTEVFF. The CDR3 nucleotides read TGCGCCAGCAGCTTGGATGGGGGCCGGAACACTGAAGTTTTCTTT.

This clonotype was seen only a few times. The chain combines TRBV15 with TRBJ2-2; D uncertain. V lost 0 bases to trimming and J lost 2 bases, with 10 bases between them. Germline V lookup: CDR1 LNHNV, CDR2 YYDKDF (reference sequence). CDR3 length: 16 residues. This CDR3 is CATSRDQPKNTGELFF. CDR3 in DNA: TGTGCCACCAGCAGAGACCAACCGAAAAACACCGGGGAGCTGTTTTTT.

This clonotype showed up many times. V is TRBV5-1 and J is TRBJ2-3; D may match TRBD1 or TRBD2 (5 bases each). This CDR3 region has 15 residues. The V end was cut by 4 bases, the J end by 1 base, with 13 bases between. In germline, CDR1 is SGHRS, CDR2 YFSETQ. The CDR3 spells CASSPERGGTDTQYF. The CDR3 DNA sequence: TGCGCCAGCAGCCCGGAGAGGGGCGGCACAGATACGCAGTATTTT.

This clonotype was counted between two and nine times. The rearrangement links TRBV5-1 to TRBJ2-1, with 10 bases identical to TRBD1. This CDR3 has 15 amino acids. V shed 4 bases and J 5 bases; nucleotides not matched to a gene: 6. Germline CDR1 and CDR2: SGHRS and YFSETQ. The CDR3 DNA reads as TGCGCCAGCAGCCAGGGACAGGGGTTTCACAATGAGCAGTTCTTC. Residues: CASSQGQGFHNEQFF.

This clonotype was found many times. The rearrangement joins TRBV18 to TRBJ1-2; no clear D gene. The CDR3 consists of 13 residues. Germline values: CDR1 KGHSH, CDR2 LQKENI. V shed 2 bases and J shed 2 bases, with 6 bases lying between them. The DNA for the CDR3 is TGTGCCAGCTCACCAGCGGGGAACTATGGCTACACCTTC. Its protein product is CASSPAGNYGYTF.

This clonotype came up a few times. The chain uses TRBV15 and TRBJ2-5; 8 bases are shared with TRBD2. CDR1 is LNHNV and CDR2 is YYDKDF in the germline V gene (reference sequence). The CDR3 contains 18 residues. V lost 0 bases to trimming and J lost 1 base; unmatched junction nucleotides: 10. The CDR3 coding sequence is TGTGCCACCAGCAGAGATATAACGGGGGGGAATTTCCAAGAGACCCAGTACTTC. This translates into CATSRDITGGNFQETQYF.

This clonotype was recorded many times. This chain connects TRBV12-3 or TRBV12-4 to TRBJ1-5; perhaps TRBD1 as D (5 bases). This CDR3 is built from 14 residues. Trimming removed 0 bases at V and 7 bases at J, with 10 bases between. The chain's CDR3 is CASSLAGTEQPQHF. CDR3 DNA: TGTGCCAGCAGTTTAGCAGGGACCGAACAGCCCCAGCATTTT.

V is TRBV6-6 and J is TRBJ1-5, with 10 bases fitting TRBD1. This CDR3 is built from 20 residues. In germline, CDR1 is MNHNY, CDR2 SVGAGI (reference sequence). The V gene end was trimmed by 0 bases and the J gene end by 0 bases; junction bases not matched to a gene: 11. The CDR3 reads CASSYSNRGTGAYSNQPQHF. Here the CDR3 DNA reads TGTGCCAGCAGTTACTCGAATAGGGGGACAGGGGCTTATAGCAATCAGCCCCAGCATTTT.

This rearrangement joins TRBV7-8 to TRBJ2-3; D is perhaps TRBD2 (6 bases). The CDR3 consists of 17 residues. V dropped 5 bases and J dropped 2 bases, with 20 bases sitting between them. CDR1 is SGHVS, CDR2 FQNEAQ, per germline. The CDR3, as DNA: TGTGCCAGCAGCGTCCCGGCACTAGCCACACTCACAGATACGCAGTATTTT. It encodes CASSVPALATLTDTQYF.

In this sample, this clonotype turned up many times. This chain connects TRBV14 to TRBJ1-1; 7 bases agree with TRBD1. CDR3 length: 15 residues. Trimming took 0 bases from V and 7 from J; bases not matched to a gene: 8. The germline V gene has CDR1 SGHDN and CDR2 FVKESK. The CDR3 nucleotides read TGTGCCAGCAGCCAAGATCTAGGGGGCGCCGGTGAAGCTTTCTTT. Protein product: CASSQDLGGAGEAFF.